This passage covers 11 T cell receptor beta chains from one sample sequenced in a study of somatic mutations in cytotoxic T cells in rheumatoid arthritis. Method: immunoSEQ multiplex PCR; TCRdb's copy keeps in-frame clones and lacks some. Of roughly 20,000 clones in the sample, under 85% were seen once. Sample: CD8+ T cells sorted from blood. These receptors were obtained from an adult with rheumatoid arthritis.

In its sample, this clone was seen once. V usage is TRBV6-5 and J usage is TRBJ1-5; a weak D match, TRBD1 (5 bases). The V and J ends lost 3 bases and 8 bases respectively, with 11 bases between them. CDR1 is MNHEY, CDR2 SVGAGI, per germline. The CDR3 totals 13 residues. The CDR3 loop is CASSYGREKPQHF. In nucleotides, the CDR3 is TGTGCCAGCAGTTATGGCAGGGAAAAGCCCCAGCATTTT.

This chain uses TRBV27 with TRBJ2-7; 7 bases line up with TRBD2. J lost 12 bases, V lost 6 bases, and 14 bases had no gene match. The CDR3 length is 13 residues. Germline CDR1 MNHEY, CDR2 SMNVEV (reference sequence). The CDR3 coding sequence is TGTGCCAGCAGCCTGGGCCTAGCGGCCCCGCGGTACTTC. This sequence encodes CASSLGLAAPRYF.

The CDR3 DNA reads as TGTGCCAGCACCGGACGGGATACTAATGAAAAACTGTTTTTT. It specifies CASTGRDTNEKLFF. The chain employs TRBV6-5 and TRBJ1-4; no firm D call. The CDR3 is 14 amino acids. CDR1 MNHEY and CDR2 SVGAGI come from the germline V gene. The V gene lost 7 bases and the J gene lost 2 bases, with 11 bases spanning the gap.

The V and J genes are TRBV9 and TRBJ1-5, with D hard to call. The CDR3 length is 13 residues. Trimming left V 0 bases short and J 4 bases short, with 5 bases between. The germline V gene has CDR1 SGDLS and CDR2 YYNGEE. CDR3 DNA sequence: TGTGCCAGCAGCGTAGATGGGAATCAGCCCCAGCATTTT. This codes for CASSVDGNQPQHF. The whole variable domain, filled in from reference TRBV9 and TRBJ1-5, reads DSGVTQTPKHLITATGQRVTLRCSPRSGDLSVYWYQQSLDQGLQFLIQYYNGEERAKGNILERFSAQQFPDLHSELNLSSLELGDSALYFCASSVDGNQPQHFGDGTRLSIL.

The CDR3 coding sequence is TGTGCCAGCAGTTCAACCCCGGGGGGCTGGGGTGGCTACACCTTC. This sequence encodes CASSSTPGGWGGYTF. The chain uses TRBV27 and TRBJ1-2; a possible D gene is TRBD1 (6 bases). V lost 4 bases and J 7 bases, leaving 19 bases between the germline ends. The CDR3 consists of 15 residues. Germline lookup yields CDR1 MNHEY and CDR2 SMNVEV (reference sequence).

This rearrangement joins TRBV28 to TRBJ1-1; 7 bases agree with TRBD1. The J segment lost 5 bases and the V segment lost 3 bases, leaving 6 bases of the junction unmatched. The germline V gene encodes CDR1 MDHEN and CDR2 SYDVKM. The length of the CDR3 is 14 residues. This CDR3 reads CASSFVRGRTEAFF. CDR3 sequence (DNA): TGTGCCAGCAGTTTTGTTAGGGGGCGAACTGAAGCTTTCTTT.

In this sample, this clone turned up once. V and J are TRBV29-1 and TRBJ2-7, with D possibly TRBD1 on 5 matching bases. CDR1 is SQVTM, CDR2 ANQGSEA, per germline. V shed 6 bases and J shed 2 bases, with 17 bases lying between them. The CDR3 loop spans 14 amino acids. The CDR3: CSVSAGFGAYEQYF. Here the CDR3 DNA reads TGCAGCGTGAGCGCAGGGTTTGGGGCCTACGAGCAGTACTTC.

V and J are TRBV27 and TRBJ2-6; D gene unclear. Germline V CDR1 and CDR2: MNHEY, SMNVEV (reference sequence). This CDR3 has 17 amino acids. Trimming cost V 5 bases and J 2 bases, with 16 bases left between them. CDR3 sequence (DNA): TGTGCCAGCAGTCCTCTCCAATCGGTCACTGGGGCCAACGTCCTGACTTTC. Its translation is CASSPLQSVTGANVLTF. The whole variable domain, remainder taken from reference TRBV27 and TRBJ2-6, is EAQVTQNPRYLITVTGKKLTVTCSQNMNHEYMSWYRQDPGLGLRQIYYSMNVEVTDKGDVPEGYKVSRKEKRNFPLILESPSPNQTSLYFCASSPLQSVTGANVLTFGAGSRLTVL.

This clone was seen a few times. The V gene is TRBV7-9, the J gene TRBJ1-5; D not certain. Trimming took off 0 bases at V and 4 bases at J, with 13 bases between the two ends. The CDR3 has 16 amino acids. The V gene's germline CDR1 is SEHNR and CDR2 FQNEAQ (reference sequence). This CDR3 is CASSLAAPDGNQPQHF. In DNA, the CDR3 is TGTGCCAGCAGCTTAGCCGCCCCGGACGGGAATCAGCCCCAGCATTTT.

The rearrangement uses TRBV20-1 and TRBJ2-5, with a tentative D call TRBD2 (5 bases). CDR3 size: 10 residues. Deletions cut 2 bases from V and 7 bases from J, with 5 bases between. Looked up from germline, CDR1 is DFQATT and CDR2 is SNEGSKA (reference sequence). DNA for the CDR3: TGCAGTGCTAGACGGGGGACCCAGTACTTC. Translated: CSARRGTQYF.

V usage is TRBV28 and J usage is TRBJ1-4, with no clear D. Deletions cut 2 bases from V and 6 bases from J, with 7 bases between. The CDR3 is made up of 13 amino acids. CDR1 is MDHEN, CDR2 SYDVKM, per germline. The CDR3, as DNA: TGTGCCAGCAGTTTACCGGGAGATGAAAAACTGTTTTTT. It translates to CASSLPGDEKLFF.